The present entry profiles one TCR beta chain with its context. In the PCR, 60 Vbeta and 13 Jbeta primers were used. This table comes from immunoSEQ multiplex PCR, and its TCRdb copy is limited to in-frame clones, with some not included. The sample carries 200,000 to 300,000 clones, around 80% recorded once. This sample is drawn from a study of cytomegalovirus exposure and HLA in healthy donors. Trimming at V came to 5 bases and at J to 6 bases, leaving 2 bases not matched to a gene. The CDR3 extends over 13 amino acids. CDR1 is SGHVS, CDR2 FQNEAQ, per germline. The sequenced sample was PBMCs. The sequence was collected from a boy aged 5-17 years in good health and CMV-seronegative. The rearrangement uses TRBV7-8 and TRBJ1-1, with 11 nucleotides matching TRBD1. The CDR3 region is CASSAGQGAEAFF. In DNA form, the CDR3 reads TGTGCCAGCAGCGCGGGACAGGGGGCTGAAGCTTTCTTT. The full variable domain, in which reference TRBV7-8 and TRBJ1-1 provide the parts outside the CDR3, is GAGVSQSPRYKVAKRGQDVALRCDPISGHVSLFWYQQALGQGPEFLTYFQNEAQLDKSGLPSDRFFAERPEGSVSTLKIQRTQQEDSAVYLCASSAGQGAEAFFGQGTRLTVV.